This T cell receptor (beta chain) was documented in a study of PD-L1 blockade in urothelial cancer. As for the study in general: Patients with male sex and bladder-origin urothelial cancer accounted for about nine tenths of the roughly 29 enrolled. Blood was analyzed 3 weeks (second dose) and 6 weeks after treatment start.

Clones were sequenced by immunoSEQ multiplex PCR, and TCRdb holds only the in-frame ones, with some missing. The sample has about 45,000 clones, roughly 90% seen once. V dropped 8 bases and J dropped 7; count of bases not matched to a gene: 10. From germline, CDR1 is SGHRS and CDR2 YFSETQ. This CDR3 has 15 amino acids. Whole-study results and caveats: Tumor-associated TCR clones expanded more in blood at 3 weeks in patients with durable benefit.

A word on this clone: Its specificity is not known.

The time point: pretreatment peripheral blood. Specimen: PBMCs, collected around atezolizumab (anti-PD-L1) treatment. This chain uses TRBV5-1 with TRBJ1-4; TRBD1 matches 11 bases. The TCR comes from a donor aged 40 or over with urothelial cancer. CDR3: CASSGAGTGGEKLFF. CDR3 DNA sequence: TGCGCCAGTTCCGGGGCCGGGACAGGGGGTGAAAAACTGTTTTTT.